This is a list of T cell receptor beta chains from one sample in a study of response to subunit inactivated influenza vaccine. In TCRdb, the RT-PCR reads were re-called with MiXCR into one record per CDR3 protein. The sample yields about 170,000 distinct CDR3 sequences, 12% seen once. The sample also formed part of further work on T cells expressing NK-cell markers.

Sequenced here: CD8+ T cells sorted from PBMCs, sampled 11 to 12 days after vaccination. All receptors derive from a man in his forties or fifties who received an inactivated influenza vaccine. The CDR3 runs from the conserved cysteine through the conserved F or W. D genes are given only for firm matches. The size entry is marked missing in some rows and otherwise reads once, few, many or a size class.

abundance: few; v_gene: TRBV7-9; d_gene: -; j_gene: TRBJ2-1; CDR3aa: CASSLVSSNNEQFF; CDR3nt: TGTGCCAGCAGCTTAGTTTCCAGTAACAATGAGCAGTTCTTC
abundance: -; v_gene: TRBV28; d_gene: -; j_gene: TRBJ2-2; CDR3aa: CASRRTGGTGELFF; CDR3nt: TGTGCCAGCAGAAGGACAGGAGGGACCGGGGAGCTGTTTTTT
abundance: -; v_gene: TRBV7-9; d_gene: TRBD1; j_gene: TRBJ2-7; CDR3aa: CASSSRTGRGYEQYF; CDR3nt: TGTGCCAGCAGCTCCCGGACAGGCCGAGGCTACGAGCAGTACTTC
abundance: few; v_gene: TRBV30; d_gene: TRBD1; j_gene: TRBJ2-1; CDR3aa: CAWGDRPNEQFF; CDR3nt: TGTGCCTGGGGGGACAGGCCAAATGAGCAGTTCTTC
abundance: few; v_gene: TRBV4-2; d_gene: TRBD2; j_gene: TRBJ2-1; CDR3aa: CASSPSGGSGNEQFF; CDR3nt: TGTGCCAGCAGCCCAAGCGGGGGGAGTGGTAATGAGCAGTTCTTC
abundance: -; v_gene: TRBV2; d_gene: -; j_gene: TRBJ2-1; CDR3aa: CASSVKSGEYNEQFF; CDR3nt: TGTGCCAGCAGTGTAAAGAGCGGAGAATACAATGAGCAGTTCTTC
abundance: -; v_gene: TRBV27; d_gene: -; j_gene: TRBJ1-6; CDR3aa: CASNKIGVSRSPLHF; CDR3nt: TGTGCCAGCAACAAAATAGGGGTGTCTAGATCACCCCTCCACTTT
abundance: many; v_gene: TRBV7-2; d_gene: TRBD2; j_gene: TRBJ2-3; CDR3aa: CASSLGLAGQDTQYF; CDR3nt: TGTGCCAGCAGCTTAGGGCTAGCGGGTCAAGATACGCAGTATTTT
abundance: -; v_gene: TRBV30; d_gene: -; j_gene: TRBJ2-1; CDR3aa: CAWRGDGLEQFF; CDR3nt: TGTGCCTGGAGGGGGGACGGACTTGAGCAGTTCTTC
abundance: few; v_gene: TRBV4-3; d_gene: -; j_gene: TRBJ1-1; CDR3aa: CASSQVKFTTEAFF; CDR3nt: TGCGCCAGCAGCCAAGTTAAATTCACCACTGAAGCTTTCTTT
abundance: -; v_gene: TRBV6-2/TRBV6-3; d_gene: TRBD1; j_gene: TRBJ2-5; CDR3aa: CASSYTTGAETQYF; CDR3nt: TGTGCCAGCAGTTACACGACAGGGGCAGAGACCCAGTACTTC
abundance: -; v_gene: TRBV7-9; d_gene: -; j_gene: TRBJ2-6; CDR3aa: CAPSWVLESSGANVLTF; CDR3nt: TGTGCCCCGAGTTGGGTGCTAGAGAGCTCTGGGGCCAACGTCCTGACTTTC
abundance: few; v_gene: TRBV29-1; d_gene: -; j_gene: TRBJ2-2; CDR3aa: CSVRDSGSGELFF; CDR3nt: TGCAGCGTCCGAGATTCAGGGTCCGGGGAGCTGTTTTTT
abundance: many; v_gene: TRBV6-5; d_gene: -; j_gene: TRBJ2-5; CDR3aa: CASTDNAETQYF; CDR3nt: TGTGCCAGCACCGACAATGCTGAGACCCAGTACTTC
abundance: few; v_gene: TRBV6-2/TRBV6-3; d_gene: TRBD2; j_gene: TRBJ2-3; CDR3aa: CASSQLAGSGTDTQYF; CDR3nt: TGTGCCAGCAGCCAACTAGCGGGGTCGGGGACAGATACGCAGTATTTT
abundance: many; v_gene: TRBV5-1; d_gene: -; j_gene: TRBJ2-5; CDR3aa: CASSLAGGVQETQYF; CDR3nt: TGCGCCAGCAGCTTGGCTGGCGGGGTCCAAGAGACCCAGTACTTC
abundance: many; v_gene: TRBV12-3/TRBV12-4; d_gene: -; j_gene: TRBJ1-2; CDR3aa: CASSRDTKAGYTF; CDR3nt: TGTGCCAGCAGCCGGGACACAAAAGCTGGCTACACCTTC
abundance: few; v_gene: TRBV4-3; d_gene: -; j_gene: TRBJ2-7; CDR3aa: CASSQSDRGYYEQYF; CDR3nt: TGCGCCAGCAGCCAATCGGACCGGGGCTACTACGAGCAGTACTTC
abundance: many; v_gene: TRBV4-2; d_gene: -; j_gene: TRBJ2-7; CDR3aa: CASSQTAALTHSYEQYF; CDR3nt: TGTGCCAGCAGCCAAACGGCCGCTTTGACCCATTCCTACGAGCAGTACTTC
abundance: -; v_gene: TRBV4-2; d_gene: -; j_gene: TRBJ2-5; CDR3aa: CASSQVGTIYHQETQYF; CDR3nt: TGTGCCAGCAGCCAAGTAGGGACAATTTACCACCAAGAGACCCAGTACTTC
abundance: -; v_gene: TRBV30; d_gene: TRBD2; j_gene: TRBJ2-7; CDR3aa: CAWGGLAGYEQYF; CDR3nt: TGTGCCTGGGGGGGACTAGCGGGTTACGAGCAGTACTTC
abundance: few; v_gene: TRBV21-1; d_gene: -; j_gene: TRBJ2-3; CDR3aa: CASSKVRGPTDTQYF; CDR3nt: TGTGCCAGCAGCAAAGTCCGGGGACCCACAGATACGCAGTATTTT
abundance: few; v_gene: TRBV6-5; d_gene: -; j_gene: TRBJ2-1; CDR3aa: CASSWVEGKHNEQFF; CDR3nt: TGTGCCAGCAGTTGGGTGGAGGGGAAGCACAATGAGCAGTTCTTC
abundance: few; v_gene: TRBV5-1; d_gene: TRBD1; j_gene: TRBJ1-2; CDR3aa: CASSTGQGLNYGYTF; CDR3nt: TGCGCCAGCAGCACAGGACAGGGGCTTAACTATGGCTACACCTTC
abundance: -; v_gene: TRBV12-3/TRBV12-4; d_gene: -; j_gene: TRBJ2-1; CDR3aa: CASSITPAGQDNEQFF; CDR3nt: TGTGCCAGCAGTATCACTCCAGCGGGACAGGACAATGAGCAGTTCTTC
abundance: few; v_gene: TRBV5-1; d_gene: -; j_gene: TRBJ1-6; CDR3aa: CASSFSWTTVTYSPLHF; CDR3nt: TGCGCCAGCAGCTTCTCGTGGACCACCGTAACCTATTCACCCCTCCACTTT
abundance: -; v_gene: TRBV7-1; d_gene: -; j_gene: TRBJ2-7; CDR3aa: CAISSGQGWAAYEQYF; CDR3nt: TGTGCCATCAGCTCTGGGCAGGGTTGGGCGGCCTACGAGCAGTACTTC
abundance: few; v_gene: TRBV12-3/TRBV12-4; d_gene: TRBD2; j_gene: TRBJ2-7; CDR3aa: CASSFYGGADEQYF; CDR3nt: TGTGCCAGCAGTTTCTACGGGGGGGCCGACGAGCAGTACTTC
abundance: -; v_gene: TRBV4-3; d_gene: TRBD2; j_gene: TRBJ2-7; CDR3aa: CASSQEVAGGVEQYF; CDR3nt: TGCGCCAGCAGCCAAGAGGTAGCGGGAGGGGTGGAGCAGTACTTC
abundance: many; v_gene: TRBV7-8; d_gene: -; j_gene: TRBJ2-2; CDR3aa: CASSFPLIEGPGTGELFF; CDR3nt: TGTGCCAGCAGCTTTCCGCTTATTGAAGGGCCGGGGACCGGGGAGCTGTTTTTT
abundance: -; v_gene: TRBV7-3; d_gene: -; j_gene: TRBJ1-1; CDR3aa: CASSLNGLPNTEAFF; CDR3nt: TGTGCCAGCAGCTTAAACGGCCTTCCGAACACTGAAGCTTTCTTT
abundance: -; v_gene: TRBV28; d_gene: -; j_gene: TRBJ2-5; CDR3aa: CASSFRGRGTEETQYF; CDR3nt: TGTGCCAGCAGTTTTAGGGGAAGGGGTACGGAAGAGACCCAGTACTTC
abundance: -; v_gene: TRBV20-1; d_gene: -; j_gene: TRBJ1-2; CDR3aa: CSAPAGTRDGYTF; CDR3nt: TGCAGTGCTCCGGCCGGGACAAGGGATGGCTACACCTTC
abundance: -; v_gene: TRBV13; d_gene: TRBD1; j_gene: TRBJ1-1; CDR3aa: CASSPTGGWGEAFF; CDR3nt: TGTGCCAGCAGCCCGACAGGGGGATGGGGTGAAGCTTTCTTT
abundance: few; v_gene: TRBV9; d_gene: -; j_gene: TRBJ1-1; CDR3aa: CASSPSGGRTTEAFF; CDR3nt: TGTGCCAGCAGCCCTAGTGGGGGCCGAACAACTGAAGCTTTCTTT
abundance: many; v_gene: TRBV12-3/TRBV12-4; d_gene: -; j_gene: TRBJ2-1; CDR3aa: CASKKTGEQFF; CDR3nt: TGTGCCAGCAAAAAAACAGGGGAGCAGTTCTTC
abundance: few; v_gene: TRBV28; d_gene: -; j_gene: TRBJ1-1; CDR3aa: CASSLDQGNTEAFF; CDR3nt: TGTGCCAGCAGTTTAGATCAGGGGAACACTGAAGCTTTCTTT
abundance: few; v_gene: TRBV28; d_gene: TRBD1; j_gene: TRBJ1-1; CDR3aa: CASSPQGRTEAFF; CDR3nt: TGTGCCAGCAGTCCACAGGGGAGGACTGAAGCTTTCTTT
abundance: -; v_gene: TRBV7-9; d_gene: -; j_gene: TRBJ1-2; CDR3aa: CASSSGDPSHF; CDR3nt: TGTGCCAGCAGCTCAGGCGATCCCTCGCACTTC
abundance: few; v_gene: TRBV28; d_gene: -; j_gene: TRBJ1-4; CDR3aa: CASSFQGLNEKLFF; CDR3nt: TGTGCCAGCAGTTTTCAGGGACTTAATGAAAAACTGTTTTTT
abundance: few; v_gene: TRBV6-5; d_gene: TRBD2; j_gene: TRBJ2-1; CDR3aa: CASSYSIGRESYNEQFF; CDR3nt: TGTGCCAGCAGTTACTCGATAGGGCGGGAGAGTTACAATGAGCAGTTCTTC
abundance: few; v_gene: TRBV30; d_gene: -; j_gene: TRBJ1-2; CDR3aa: CAWSLINYGYTF; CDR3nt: TGTGCCTGGAGTTTGATTAACTATGGCTACACCTTC
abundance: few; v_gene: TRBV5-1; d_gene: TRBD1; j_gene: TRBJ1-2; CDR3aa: CASSLAGGGNGYTF; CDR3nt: TGCGCCAGCAGCTTGGCGGGAGGGGGCAATGGCTACACCTTC
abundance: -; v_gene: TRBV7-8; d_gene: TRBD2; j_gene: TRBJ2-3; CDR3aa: CASSLALAGEADTQYF; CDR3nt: TGTGCCAGCAGCTTAGCGCTAGCGGGAGAGGCAGATACGCAGTATTTT
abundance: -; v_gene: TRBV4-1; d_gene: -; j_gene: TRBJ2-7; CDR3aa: CASSQVSGPDYEQYF; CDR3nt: TGCGCCAGCAGCCAAGTCTCCGGACCCGACTACGAGCAGTACTTC
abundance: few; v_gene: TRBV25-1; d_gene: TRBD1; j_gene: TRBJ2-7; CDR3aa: CASSEGQGVFYEQYF; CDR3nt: TGTGCCAGCAGTGAGGGACAGGGGGTTTTCTACGAGCAGTACTTC